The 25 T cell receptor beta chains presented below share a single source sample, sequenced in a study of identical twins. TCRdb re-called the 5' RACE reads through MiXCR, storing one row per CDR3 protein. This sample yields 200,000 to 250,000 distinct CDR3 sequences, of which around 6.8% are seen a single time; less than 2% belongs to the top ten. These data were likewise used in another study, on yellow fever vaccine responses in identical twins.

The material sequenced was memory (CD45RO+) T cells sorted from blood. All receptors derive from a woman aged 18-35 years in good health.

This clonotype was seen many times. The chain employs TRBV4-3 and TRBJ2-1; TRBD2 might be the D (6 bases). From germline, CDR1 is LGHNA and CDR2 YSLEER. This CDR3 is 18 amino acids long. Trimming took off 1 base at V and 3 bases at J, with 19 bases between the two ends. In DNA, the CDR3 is TGCGCCAGCAGCCAAGCATCCCCGGCGGGGTCTTACTACAATGAGCAGTTCTTC. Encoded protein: CASSQASPAGSYYNEQFF.

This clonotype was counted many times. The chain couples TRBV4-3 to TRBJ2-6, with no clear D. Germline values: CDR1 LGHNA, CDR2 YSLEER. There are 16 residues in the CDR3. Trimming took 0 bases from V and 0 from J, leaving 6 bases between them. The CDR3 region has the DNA TGCGCCAGCAGCCAAGATAGCAGCTCTGGGGCCAACGTCCTGACTTTC. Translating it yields CASSQDSSSGANVLTF.

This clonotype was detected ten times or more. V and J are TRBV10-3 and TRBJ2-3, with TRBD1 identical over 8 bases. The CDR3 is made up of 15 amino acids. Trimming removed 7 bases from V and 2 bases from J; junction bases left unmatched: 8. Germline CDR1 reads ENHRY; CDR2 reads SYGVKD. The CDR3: CAITKGQENTDTQYF. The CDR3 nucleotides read TGTGCCATCACCAAGGGACAGGAGAACACAGATACGCAGTATTTT.

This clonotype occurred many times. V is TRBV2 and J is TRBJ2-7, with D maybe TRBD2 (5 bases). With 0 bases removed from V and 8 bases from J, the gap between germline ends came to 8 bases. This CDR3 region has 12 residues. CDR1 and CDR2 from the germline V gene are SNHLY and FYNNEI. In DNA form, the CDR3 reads TGTGCCAGCAGTGAAGCGGGAGTAAAGCAGTACTTC. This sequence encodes CASSEAGVKQYF.

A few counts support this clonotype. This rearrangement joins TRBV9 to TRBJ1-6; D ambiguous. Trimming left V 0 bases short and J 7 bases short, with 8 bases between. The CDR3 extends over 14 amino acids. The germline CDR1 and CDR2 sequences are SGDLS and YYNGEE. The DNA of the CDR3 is TGTGCCAGCAGCGTAGCCCCAGACAATTCACCCCTCCACTTT. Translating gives CASSVAPDNSPLHF.

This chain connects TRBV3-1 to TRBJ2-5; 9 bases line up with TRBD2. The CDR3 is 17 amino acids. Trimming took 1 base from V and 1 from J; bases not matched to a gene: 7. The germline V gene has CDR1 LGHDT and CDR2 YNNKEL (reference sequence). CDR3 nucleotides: TGTGCCAGCAGCCAAGGCTGGTCTAGCGGGATCCAAGAGACCCAGTACTTC. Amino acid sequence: CASSQGWSSGIQETQYF.

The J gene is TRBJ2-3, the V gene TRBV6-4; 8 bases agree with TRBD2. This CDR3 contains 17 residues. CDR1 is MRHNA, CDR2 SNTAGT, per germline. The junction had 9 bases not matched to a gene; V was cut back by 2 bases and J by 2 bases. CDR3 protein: CASSDRGGFGTTDTQYF. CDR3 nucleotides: TGTGCCAGCAGTGACCGGGGGGGATTTGGAACCACAGATACGCAGTATTTT.

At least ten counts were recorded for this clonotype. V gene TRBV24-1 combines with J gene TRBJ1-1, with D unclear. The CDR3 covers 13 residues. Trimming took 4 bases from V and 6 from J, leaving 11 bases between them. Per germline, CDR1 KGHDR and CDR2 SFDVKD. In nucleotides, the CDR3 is TGTGCCACCAGTGAAGCGGGAGTCCCTGAAGCTTTCTTT. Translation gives CATSEAGVPEAFF.

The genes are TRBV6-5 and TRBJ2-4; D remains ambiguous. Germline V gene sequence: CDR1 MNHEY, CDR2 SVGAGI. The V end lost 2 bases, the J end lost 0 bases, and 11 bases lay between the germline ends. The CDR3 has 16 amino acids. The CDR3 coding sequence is TGTGCCAGCAGTTACCACCCGTTGCTAGCCAAAAACATTCAGTACTTC. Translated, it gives CASSYHPLLAKNIQYF.

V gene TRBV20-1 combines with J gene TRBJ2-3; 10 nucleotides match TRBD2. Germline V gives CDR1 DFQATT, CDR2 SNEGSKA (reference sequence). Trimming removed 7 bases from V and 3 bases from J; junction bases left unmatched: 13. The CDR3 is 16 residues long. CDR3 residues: CSVKSRASGRTDTQYF. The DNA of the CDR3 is TGCAGTGTTAAGAGCCGGGCTAGCGGGAGAACAGATACGCAGTATTTT.

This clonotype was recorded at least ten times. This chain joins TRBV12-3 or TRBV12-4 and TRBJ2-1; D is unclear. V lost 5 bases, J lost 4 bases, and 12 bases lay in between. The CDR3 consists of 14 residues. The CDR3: CASSPETAYNEQFF. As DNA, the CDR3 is TGTGCCAGCAGTCCCGAGACCGCTTACAATGAGCAGTTCTTC.

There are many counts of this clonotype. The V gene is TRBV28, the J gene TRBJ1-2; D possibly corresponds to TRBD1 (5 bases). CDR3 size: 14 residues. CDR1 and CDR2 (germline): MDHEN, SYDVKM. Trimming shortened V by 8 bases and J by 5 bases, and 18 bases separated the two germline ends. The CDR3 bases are TGTGCCAGCGGAGACAGCTCCTGGAGGTATGGCTACACCTTC. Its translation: CASGDSSWRYGYTF.

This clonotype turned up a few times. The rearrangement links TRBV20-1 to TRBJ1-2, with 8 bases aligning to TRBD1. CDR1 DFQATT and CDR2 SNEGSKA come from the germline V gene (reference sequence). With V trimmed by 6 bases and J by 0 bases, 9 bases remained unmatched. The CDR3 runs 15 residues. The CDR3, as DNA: TGCAGTGCAAATCGGGACAGGAGTCCTAACTATGGCTACACCTTC. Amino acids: CSANRDRSPNYGYTF.

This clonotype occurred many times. The DNA for the CDR3 is TGTGCCAGCAGTTGGGAGCGCAATCAGCCCCAGCATTTT. Its protein product is CASSWERNQPQHF. The V and J genes are TRBV12-3 or TRBV12-4 and TRBJ1-5; D is unclear. This CDR3 has 13 amino acids. V lost 4 bases and J 2 bases, leaving 6 bases between the germline ends.

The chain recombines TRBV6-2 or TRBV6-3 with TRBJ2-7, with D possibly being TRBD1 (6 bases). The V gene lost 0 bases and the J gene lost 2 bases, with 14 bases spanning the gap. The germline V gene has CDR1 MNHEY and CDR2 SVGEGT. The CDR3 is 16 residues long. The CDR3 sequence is CASSYSTGLQTYEQYF. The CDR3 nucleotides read TGTGCCAGCAGTTACTCTACAGGGTTACAGACCTACGAGCAGTACTTC.

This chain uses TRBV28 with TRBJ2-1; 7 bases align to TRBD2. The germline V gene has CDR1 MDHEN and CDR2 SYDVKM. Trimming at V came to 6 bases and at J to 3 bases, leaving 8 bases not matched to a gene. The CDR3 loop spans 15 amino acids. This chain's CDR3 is CASRSSRGGYNEQFF. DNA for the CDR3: TGTGCCAGCAGATCCTCTCGCGGGGGCTACAATGAGCAGTTCTTC. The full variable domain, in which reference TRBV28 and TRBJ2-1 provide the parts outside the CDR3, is DVKVTQSSRYLVKRTGEKVFLECVQDMDHENMFWYRQDPGLGLRLIYFSYDVKMKEKGDIPEGYSVSREKKERFSLILESASTNQTSMYLCASRSSRGGYNEQFFGPGTRLTVL.

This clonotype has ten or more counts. As DNA, the CDR3 is TGCGCCAGCAGTGGAGGTTACCCGGGACTAGCGGGATCCAATACGCAGTATTTT. Encoded protein: CASSGGYPGLAGSNTQYF. The chain employs TRBV10-2 and TRBJ2-3; 13 bases are a match to TRBD2. The CDR3 length is 18 residues. Germline lookup yields CDR1 WSHSY and CDR2 SAAADI. V lost 4 bases and J lost 7; bases outside the gene matches: 14.

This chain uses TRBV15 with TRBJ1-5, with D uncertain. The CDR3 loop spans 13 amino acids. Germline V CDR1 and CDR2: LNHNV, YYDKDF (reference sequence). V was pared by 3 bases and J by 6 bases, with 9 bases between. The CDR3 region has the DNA TGTGCCACCAGCAGTCTAGGCTCTCAGCCCCAGCATTTT. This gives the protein CATSSLGSQPQHF.

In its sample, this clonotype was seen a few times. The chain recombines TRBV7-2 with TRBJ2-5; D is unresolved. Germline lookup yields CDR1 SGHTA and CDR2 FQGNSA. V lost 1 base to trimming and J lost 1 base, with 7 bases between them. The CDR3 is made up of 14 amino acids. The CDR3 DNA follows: TGTGCCAGCAGCTTAGAATTTCTCCAAGAGACCCAGTACTTC. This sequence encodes CASSLEFLQETQYF.

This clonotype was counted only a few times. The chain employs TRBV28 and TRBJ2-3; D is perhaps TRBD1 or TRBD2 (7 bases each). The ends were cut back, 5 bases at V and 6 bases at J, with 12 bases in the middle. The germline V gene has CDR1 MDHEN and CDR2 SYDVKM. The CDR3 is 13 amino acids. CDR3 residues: CASSQGGVDTQYF. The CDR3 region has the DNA TGTGCCAGCAGTCAGGGGGGGGTGGATACGCAGTATTTT.

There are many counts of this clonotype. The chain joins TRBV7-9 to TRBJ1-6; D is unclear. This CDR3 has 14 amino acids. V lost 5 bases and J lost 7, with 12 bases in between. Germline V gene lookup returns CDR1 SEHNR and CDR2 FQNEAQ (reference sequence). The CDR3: CASSQDRRNSPLHF. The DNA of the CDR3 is TGTGCCAGCAGCCAGGACCGACGGAATTCACCCCTCCACTTT.

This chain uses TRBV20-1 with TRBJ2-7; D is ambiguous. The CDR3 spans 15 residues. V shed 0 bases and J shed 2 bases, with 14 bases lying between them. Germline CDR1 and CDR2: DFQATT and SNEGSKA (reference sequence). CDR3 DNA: TGCAGTGCTAGAGATCCCATTTACAGACCCTACGAGCAGTACTTC. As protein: CSARDPIYRPYEQYF.

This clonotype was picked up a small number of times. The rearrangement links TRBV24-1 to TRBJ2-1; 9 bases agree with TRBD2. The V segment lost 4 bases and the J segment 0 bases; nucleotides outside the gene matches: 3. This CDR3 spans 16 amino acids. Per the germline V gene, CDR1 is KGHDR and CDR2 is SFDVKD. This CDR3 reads CATSDRSGSSYNEQFF. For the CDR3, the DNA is TGTGCCACCAGTGACCGTAGCGGGAGCTCCTACAATGAGCAGTTCTTC.

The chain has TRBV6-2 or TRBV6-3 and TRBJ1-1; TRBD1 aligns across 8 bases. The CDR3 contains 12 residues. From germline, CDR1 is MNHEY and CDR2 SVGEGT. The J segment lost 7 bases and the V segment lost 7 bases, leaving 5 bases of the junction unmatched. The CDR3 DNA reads TGTGCCAGCACCGGGACAGGCCTTGAAGCTTTCTTT. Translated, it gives CASTGTGLEAFF.

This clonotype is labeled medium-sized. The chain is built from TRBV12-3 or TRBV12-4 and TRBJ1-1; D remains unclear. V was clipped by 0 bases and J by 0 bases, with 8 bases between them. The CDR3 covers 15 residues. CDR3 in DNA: TGTGCCAGCAGTTTAGCAGGACGTTTGAACACTGAAGCTTTCTTT. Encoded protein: CASSLAGRLNTEAFF.